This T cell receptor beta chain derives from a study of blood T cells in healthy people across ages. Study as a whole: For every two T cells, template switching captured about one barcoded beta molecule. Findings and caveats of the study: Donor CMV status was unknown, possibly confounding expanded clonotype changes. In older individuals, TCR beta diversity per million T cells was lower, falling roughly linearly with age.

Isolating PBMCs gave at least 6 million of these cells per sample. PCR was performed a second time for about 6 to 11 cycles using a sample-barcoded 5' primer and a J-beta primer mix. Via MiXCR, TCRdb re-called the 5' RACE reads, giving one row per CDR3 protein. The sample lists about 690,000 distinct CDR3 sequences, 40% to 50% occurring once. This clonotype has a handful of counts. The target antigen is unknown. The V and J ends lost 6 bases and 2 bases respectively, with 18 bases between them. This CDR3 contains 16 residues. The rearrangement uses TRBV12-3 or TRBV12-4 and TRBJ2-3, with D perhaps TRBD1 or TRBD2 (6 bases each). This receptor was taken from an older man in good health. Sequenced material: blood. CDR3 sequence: CASSPGGPPVTDTQYF. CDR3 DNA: TGTGCCAGCAGCCCCGGGGGCCCACCCGTCACAGATACGCAGTATTTT.